This T cell receptor beta chain came from a study of vaccination and CD4 T cells after COVID-19. Germline CDR1 reads SGHAT; CDR2 reads FQNNGV. The CDR3 sequence is 16 residues long. V gave up 0 bases and J gave up 5 bases; unmatched junction bases: 1. Cultured CD4+ T cells had their DNA profiled by the Oncomine TCR Beta short-read assay. TCRdb recomputed calls from the PCR reads with MiXCR, one row per CDR3 protein. The data show about 5,500 distinct CDR3 sequences, about two thirds seen once. This clonotype was recorded a few times. What it binds is unknown. Treatment meaning: roughly 10-day PBMC culture with coronavirus spike peptide pools or control peptides (ViraFEST assay).

This chain links TRBV11-2 with TRBJ2-2; 12 nucleotides agree with TRBD1. The source of this sequence is a human donor who had recovered from COVID-19. The sequencing sample was made of CD4+ T cells from blood, cultured in vitro. The CDR3 coding sequence is TGTGCCAGCAGCTTAGAGGGACAGGGGGCTACCGGGGAGCTGTTTTTT. This codes for CASSLEGQGATGELFF.